This T cell receptor (beta chain) was found in a study of blood T cell repertoires in COVID-19 (dated by TCRdb to the early 2020s). General notes on the study: Samples from collaborators originated in the United States, Italy and Spain and spanned both the acute and convalescent phases of COVID-19. Where available, HLA class I and class II types were taken from metadata supplied by the sample provider and were not determined by assay-based typing. The repertoires were released in a freely available public database intended as a resource for research on the immune response to SARS-CoV-2. The material from the prospective study consisted of cDNA or gDNA derived from T cells, B-cell-depleted T cells, or PBMCs. The samples were drawn from two sources: the first 160 participants of the ongoing ImmuneRACE study, and 1,000 to 1,500 subjects contributed by 6 global collaborators. A de-identified subject ID, COVID-19 status, age in years and sex were almost always included in the sample metadata. The dataset comprised deeply sampled blood TCRbeta repertoires from subjects exposed to, actively infected with, or recovered from COVID-19.

Reading the germline V gene gives CDR1 SGHTS and CDR2 YDEGEE. The CDR3, from cysteine to phenylalanine, totals 12 residues. Only the CDR3 portion is preserved as DNA: 36 bases, with reading frame beginning at the first base. V loses 4 bases, J loses 4 bases, and the germline ends lie 8 bases apart. TCRbeta CDR3 regions were amplified from genomic DNA using the immunoSEQ Assay, a bias-controlled multiplex PCR. The authors' pipeline ran thus. Nucleated cell counts per sample were estimated from amplification of reference gene primers within the assay. Sequence reads were collapsed and filtered to measure the absolute abundance of every unique TCRbeta CDR3 rearrangement. For each sample, productive Simpson clonality was calculated as the square root of Simpson's diversity index over productive rearrangements. Imported from immuneACCESS, the table was reduced by TCRdb to in-frame sequences with V and J called. These copies leave out some clones; in studies compared against another copy, an unresolved V gene accounts for under half, and the cause of the remainder is not known. V, J and clone size derive from that table, while D and trimming were established from the DNA sequence. This sample lists about 220,000 clones; 82% were detected once. Approximately 4% of the sample is in the top ten clones.

Overall study outcomes, separate from this receptor: How much clinical and demographic metadata was included differed by source and by participant, and the metadata was provided uncurated.

Each collaborating institution followed its own protocols to collect whole blood in K2EDTA tubes. For TCRbeta analysis, collaborators shipped samples in one of three forms: frozen whole blood, isolated PBMCs, or DNA extracted from either of those sample types. As concerns this clone: Its target antigen remains unknown. Per-base qualities were not stored, and no clone one base away is much larger.

The V and J segments used are TRBV5-8 and TRBJ1-2, and TRBD1 may be the D gene, going by 6 matching bases. Sequences were obtained from peripheral blood. The receptor was isolated from a woman of 80 years or more with acute or convalescent COVID-19. The sequenced DNA is TGTGCCAGCAGCCCGGACAGCTATGGCTACACCTTC. Its amino acids are CASSPDSYGYTF.